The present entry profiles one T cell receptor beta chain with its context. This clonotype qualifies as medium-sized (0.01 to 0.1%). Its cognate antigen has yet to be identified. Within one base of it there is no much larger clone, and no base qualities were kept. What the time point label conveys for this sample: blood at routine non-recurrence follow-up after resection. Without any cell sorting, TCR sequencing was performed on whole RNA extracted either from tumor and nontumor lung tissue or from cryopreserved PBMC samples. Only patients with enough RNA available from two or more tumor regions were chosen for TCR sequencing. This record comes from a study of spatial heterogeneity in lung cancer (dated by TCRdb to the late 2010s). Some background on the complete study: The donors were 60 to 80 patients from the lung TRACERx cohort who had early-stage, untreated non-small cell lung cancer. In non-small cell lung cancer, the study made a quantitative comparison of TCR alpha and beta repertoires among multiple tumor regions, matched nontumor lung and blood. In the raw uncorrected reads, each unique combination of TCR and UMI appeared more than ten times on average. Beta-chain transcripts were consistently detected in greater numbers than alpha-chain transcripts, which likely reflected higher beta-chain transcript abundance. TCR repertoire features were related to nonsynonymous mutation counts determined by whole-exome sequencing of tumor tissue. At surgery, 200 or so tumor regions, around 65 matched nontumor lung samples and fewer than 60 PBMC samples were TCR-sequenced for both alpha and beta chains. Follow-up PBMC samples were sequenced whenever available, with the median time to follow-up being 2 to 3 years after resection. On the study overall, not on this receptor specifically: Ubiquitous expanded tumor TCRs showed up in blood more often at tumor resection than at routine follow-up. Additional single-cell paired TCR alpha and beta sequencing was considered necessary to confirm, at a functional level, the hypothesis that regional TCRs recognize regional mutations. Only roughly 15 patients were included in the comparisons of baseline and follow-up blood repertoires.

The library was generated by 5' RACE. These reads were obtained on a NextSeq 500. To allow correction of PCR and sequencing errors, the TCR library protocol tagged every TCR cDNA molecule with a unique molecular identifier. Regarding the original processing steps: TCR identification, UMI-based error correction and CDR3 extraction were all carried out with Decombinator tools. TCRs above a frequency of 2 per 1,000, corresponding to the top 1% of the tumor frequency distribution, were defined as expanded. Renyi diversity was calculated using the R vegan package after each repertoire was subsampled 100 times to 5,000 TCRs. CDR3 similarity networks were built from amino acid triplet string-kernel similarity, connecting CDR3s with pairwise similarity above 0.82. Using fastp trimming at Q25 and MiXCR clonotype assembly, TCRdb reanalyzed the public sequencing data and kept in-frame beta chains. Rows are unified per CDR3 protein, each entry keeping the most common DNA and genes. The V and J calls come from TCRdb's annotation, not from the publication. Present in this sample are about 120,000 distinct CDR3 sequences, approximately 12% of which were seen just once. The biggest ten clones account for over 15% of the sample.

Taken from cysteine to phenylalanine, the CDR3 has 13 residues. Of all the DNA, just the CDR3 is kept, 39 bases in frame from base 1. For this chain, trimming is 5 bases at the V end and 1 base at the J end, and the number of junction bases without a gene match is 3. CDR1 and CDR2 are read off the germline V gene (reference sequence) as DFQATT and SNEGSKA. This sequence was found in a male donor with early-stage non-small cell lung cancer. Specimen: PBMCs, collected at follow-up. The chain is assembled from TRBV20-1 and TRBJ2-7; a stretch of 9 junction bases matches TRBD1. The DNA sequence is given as TGCAGTGCTCGGGACAGGGAGTCCTACGAGCAGTACTTC. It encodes CSARDRESYEQYF.